This TCR beta chain was sequenced in a study of CD8 T cells in ankylosing spondylitis. This CDR3 region has 14 residues. Germline V lookup: CDR1 PRHDT, CDR2 FYEKMQ (reference sequence). Trimming stripped 3 bases from V and 6 bases from J, with 11 bases between. Libraries of TCR beta came from quantitative 5'-RACE with molecular barcodes. TCRdb re-called the 5' RACE reads with MiXCR, one entry per CDR3 protein. The sample lists just over 150,000 distinct CDR3 sequences, 15% to 20% occurring once. This receptor was obtained from a male donor with ankylosing spondylitis or in good health (not recorded which). Sequenced material: blood, either unsorted or a sorted T cell fraction (not recorded which). The rearrangement links TRBV13 to TRBJ2-2, with a weak D call TRBD1 (5 bases). The CDR3 DNA sequence: TGTGCCAGCAGCTTGGGGCCTAACTCCGGGGAGCTGTTTTTT. Translation: CASSLGPNSGELFF.